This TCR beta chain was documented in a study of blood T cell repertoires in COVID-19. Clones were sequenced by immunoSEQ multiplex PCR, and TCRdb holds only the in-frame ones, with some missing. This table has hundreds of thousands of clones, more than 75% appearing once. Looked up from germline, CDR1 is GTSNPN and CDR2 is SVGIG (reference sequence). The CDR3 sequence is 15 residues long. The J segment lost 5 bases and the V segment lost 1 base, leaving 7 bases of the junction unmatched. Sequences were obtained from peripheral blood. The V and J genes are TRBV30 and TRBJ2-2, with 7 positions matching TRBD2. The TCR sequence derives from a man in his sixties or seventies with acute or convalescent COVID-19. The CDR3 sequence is CAWSGSGAGTGELFF. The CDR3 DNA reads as TGTGCCTGGAGTGGGAGCGGGGCGGGGACCGGGGAGCTGTTTTTT.